Given below is one T cell receptor (beta chain) in context. The target of this receptor is not known. Within one base of it there is no much larger clone, and no base qualities were kept. TCRbeta CDR3 regions were amplified from genomic DNA using the immunoSEQ Assay, a bias-controlled multiplex PCR. Under the source paper's analysis protocol: The number of nucleated cells in each sample was estimated from the amplification of reference gene primers within the assay. To quantify the absolute abundance of each unique TCRbeta CDR3 rearrangement, sequence reads were collapsed and filtered. Productive Simpson clonality was computed per sample as the square root of Simpson's diversity index over productive rearrangements. In its TCRdb copy, this immuneACCESS table keeps in-frame sequences only and misses some clones. Where compared with another copy, unresolved V genes explain less than half of these, and the others have no known cause. The V and J calls and clone size come from that table; D and trimming were worked out from the DNA. Within this sample are hundreds of thousands of clones, with 85% of them counted one time only. About 8.2% of the sample rests with the top ten.

In the prospective study, participants were roughly 18 to 100 years old, resided in 25 or so geographic areas of the United States, and were enrolled through a virtual design. Cohort assignment in the prospective study relied on participant-reported clinical history from a screening survey and a study questionnaire. In the prospective study, whole blood, serum and a nasopharyngeal or oropharyngeal swab were collected from each participant by mobile phlebotomists. Participants in the prospective study had the option to provide additional blood draws and questionnaires over an approximately 2-month period. Prospective study blood samples were shipped either frozen or at room temperature before DNA extraction. This sample stems from a study of blood T cell repertoires in COVID-19 (dated by TCRdb to the early 2020s). Some background on the complete study: Samples covering the acute and convalescent phases of COVID-19 were provided by collaborators in the United States, Italy and Spain. The material from the prospective study consisted of cDNA or gDNA derived from T cells, B-cell-depleted T cells, or PBMCs. Deeply sampled blood TCRbeta repertoires from subjects exposed to, actively infected with, or recovered from COVID-19 were included in the dataset. A freely available public database, intended as a resource for researchers studying the immune response to SARS-CoV-2, is where the repertoires were released. The samples were drawn from two sources: the first 160 participants of the ongoing ImmuneRACE study, and 1,254 subjects contributed by 6 global collaborators. A de-identified subject ID, COVID-19 status, age in years and sex were almost always included in the sample metadata. HLA class I and class II types, where available, came from metadata supplied by the sample provider rather than from assay-based typing.

Reading from cysteine to phenylalanine, the CDR3 counts 16 amino acids. CDR3 DNA is the only sequence kept; it has 48 bases, read in frame from the first base. Unmatched junction bases come to 9, with V trimmed by 6 bases and J by 3 bases. Taken from the germline V gene (reference sequence), the CDR1 and CDR2 loops are SGHKS and YYEKEE. What the authors observed across the whole study: The quantity of clinical and demographic metadata differed by source and by participant and was supplied without curation.

The sequence was obtained from a woman aged 50 to 60 with acute COVID-19. The chain joins TRBV5-5 to TRBJ1-5, with TRBD1 identical over 10 junction bases. The sample comprised PBMCs or T cells enriched from blood (not recorded which). Here is the DNA: TGTGCCAGCACCGCCACCGGGACAGGGGACAATCAGCCCCAGCATTTT. This encodes CASTATGTGDNQPQHF.